Each of the 4 T cell receptor beta chains below was sequenced from the same sample in a study of Ad26.COV2.S vaccination and SARS-CoV-2 variants. Treatment meaning: roughly 18 received Ad26.COV2.S at low or high dose, single or two shots; roughly five received placebo; per-sample allocation not given. Specimens were obtained on day 63 following the first vaccine or placebo injection. The method was immunoSEQ multiplex PCR; TCRdb's version includes in-frame clones alone and lacks a portion of them. The table includes roughly 380,000 clones, 87% detected once. This material consisted of peripheral blood, taken in a trial of Ad26.COV2.S vaccine versus placebo. The receptor source for this set is a person between 18 and 65 years old who received the Ad26.COV2.S COVID-19 vaccine or a placebo.

This rearrangement joins TRBV5-4 to TRBJ2-5; D uncertain. Trimming took 0 bases from V and 0 from J, leaving 3 bases between them. Germline V lookup: CDR1 SGHNT, CDR2 YYREEE (reference sequence). The CDR3 consists of 13 residues. Here the CDR3 reads CASSLGNQETQYF. Here the CDR3 DNA reads TGTGCCAGCAGCTTGGGCAACCAAGAGACCCAGTACTTC.

DNA of the CDR3: TGTGCCAGCCGTTCTAGCGGGGGGGCCGCCGGGGAGCTGTTTTTT. Its protein is CASRSSGGAAGELFF. This chain links TRBV9 with TRBJ2-2; 12 bases map to TRBD2. The germline gives CDR1 SGDLS, CDR2 YYNGEE. J lost 6 bases, V lost 7 bases, and 7 bases had no gene match. The CDR3 totals 15 residues.

This clone was seen only a few times. The chain carries TRBV4-1 and TRBJ1-5; TRBD1 aligns across 11 bases. Germline lookup yields CDR1 MGHRA and CDR2 YSYEKL. The CDR3 sequence is 15 residues long. The J segment lost 6 bases and the V segment lost 1 base, leaving 2 bases of the junction unmatched. The CDR3 is CASSQVGTGGQPQHF. The CDR3 DNA is TGCGCCAGCAGCCAAGTAGGGACAGGGGGTCAGCCCCAGCATTTT.

This rearrangement joins TRBV29-1 to TRBJ2-2, with 11 bases lining up with TRBD1. The V and J ends lost 5 bases and 2 bases, in that order; junction bases with no gene match: 7. From germline, CDR1 is SQVTM and CDR2 ANQGSEA. The CDR3 totals 16 residues. The CDR3 loop is CSVRPGQGANTGELFF. The CDR3 DNA sequence: TGCAGCGTTCGTCCTGGACAGGGGGCTAACACCGGGGAGCTGTTTTTT.